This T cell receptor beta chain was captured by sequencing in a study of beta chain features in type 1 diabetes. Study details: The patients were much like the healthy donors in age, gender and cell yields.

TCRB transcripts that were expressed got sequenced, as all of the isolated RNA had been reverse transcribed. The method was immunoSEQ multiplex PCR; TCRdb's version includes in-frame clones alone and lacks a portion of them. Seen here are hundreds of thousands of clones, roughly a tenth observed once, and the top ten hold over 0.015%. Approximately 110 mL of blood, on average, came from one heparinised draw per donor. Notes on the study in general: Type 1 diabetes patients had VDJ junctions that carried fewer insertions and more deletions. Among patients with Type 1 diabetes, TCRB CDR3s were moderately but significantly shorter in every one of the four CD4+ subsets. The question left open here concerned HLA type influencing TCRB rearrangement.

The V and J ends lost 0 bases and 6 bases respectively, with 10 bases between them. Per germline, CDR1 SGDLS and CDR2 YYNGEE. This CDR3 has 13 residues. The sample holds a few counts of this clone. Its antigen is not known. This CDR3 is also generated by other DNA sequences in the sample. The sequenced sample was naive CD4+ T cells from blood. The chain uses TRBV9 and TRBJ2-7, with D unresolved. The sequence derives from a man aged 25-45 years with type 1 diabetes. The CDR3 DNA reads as TGTGCCAGCAGCGTAGCTACGTCCGGCGAGCAGTACTTC. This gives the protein CASSVATSGEQYF.